The 2 T cell receptor beta chains listed next were all sequenced from one sample in a study of memory CD4+ T cells and cytomegalovirus serostatus. Single viable CD3+CD4+CD8-CD45RO+ cells were sorted as the memory CD4+ T cells. The assay was immunoSEQ multiplex PCR, and TCRdb's table has in-frame clones only and misses some. The sample lists under 50,000 clones, 79% occurring once. The sample was memory CD4+ T cells from blood. The receptors were gathered from an adult in good health and CMV-seropositive.

The rearrangement joins TRBV5-1 to TRBJ1-2; D remains unclear. The CDR3 sequence is 13 residues long. The V and J ends lost 4 bases and 4 bases respectively, with 11 bases between them. Germline V gives CDR1 SGHRS, CDR2 YFSETQ. The CDR3, as DNA: TGCGCCAGCAGCCCCCCTAGCACCTATGGCTACACCTTC. Its translation: CASSPPSTYGYTF.

The gene calls are TRBV4-2 and TRBJ2-7; 8 nucleotides match TRBD1. The CDR3 consists of 14 residues. V dropped 1 base and J dropped 5; count of bases not matched to a gene: 4. The germline V gene encodes CDR1 LGHNA and CDR2 YNFKEQ. The CDR3 nucleotides are TGTGCCAGCAGCCAAGGTTGGACAGGGAACGAGCAGTACTTC. Translating it yields CASSQGWTGNEQYF.